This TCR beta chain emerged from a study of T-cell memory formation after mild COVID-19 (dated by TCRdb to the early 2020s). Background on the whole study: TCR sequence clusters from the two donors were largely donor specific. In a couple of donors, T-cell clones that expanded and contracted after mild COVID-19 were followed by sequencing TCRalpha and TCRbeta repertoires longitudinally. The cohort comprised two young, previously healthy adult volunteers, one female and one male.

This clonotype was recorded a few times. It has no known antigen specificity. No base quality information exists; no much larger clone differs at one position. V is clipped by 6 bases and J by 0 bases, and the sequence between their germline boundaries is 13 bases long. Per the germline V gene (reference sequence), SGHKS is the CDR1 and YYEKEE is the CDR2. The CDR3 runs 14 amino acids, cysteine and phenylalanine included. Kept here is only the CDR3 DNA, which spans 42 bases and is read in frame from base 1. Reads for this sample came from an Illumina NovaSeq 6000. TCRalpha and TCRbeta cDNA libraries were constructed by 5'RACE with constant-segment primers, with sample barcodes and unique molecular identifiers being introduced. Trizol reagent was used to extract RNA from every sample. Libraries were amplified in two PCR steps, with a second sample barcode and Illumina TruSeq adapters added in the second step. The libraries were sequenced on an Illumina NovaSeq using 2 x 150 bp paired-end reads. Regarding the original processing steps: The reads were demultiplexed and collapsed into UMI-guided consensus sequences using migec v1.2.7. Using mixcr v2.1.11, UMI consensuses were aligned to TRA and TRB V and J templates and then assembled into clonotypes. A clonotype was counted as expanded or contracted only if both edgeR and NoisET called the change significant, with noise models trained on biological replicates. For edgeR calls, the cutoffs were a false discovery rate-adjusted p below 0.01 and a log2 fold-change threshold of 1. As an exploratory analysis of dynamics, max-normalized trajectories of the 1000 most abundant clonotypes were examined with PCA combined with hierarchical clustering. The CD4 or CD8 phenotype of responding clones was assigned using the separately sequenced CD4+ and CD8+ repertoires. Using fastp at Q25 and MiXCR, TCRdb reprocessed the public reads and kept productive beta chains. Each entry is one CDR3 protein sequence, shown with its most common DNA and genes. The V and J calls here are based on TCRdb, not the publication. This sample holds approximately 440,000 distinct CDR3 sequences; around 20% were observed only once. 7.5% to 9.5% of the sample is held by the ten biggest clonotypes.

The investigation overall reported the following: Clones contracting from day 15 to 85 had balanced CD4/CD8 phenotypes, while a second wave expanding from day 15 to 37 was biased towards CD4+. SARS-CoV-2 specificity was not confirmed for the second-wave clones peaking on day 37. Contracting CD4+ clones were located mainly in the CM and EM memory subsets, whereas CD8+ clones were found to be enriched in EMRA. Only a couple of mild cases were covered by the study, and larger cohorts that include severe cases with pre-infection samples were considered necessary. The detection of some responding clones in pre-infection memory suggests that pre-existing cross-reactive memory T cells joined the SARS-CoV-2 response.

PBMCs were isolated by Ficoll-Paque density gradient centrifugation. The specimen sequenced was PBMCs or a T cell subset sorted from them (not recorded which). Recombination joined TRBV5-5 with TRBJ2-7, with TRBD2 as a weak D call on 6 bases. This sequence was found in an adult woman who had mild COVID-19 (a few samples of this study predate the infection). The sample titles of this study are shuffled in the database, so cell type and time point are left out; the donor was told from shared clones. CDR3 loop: CASTHLGGSYEQYF. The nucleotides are TGTGCCAGCACCCATTTGGGGGGCTCCTACGAGCAGTACTTC.